The 22 T cell receptor beta chains presented below share a single source sample, sequenced in a study of a mutant IDH1 vaccine in newly diagnosed glioma. Time point specified: baseline, week 1 (first vaccination visit). Treatment denoted: pre-vaccination baseline after standard-of-care therapy. Clones were read by immunoSEQ multiplex PCR, and TCRdb kept only the in-frame ones, dropping some. The sample carries tens of thousands of clones, approximately 86% recorded once. The sample consisted of PBMCs, taken from a glioma patient treated with radiotherapy, temozolomide or both. These receptors were obtained from a man aged 30 to 45 with glioma.

The rearrangement joins TRBV25-1 to TRBJ2-3, with D possibly TRBD1 on 5 matching bases. V shed 2 bases and J shed 4 bases, with 10 bases lying between them. This CDR3 is 14 amino acids long. The germline gives CDR1 MGHDK, CDR2 SYGVNS. CDR3 in DNA: TGTGCCAGCAGTGAAGGCAGGGCCGCAGATACGCAGTATTTT. Protein: CASSEGRAADTQYF. Using reference TRBV25-1 and TRBJ2-3 for the parts outside the CDR3, the full variable domain is EADIYQTPRYLVIGTGKKITLECSQTMGHDKMYWYQQDPGMELHLIHYSYGVNSTEKGDLSSESTVSRIRTEHFPLTLESARPSHTSQYLCASSEGRAADTQYFGPGTRLTVL.

The chain is built from TRBV19 and TRBJ2-5; 7 bases align to TRBD1. The CDR3 has 14 residues. V lost 4 bases and J lost 4; bases outside the gene matches: 6. Germline loops: CDR1 LNHDA, CDR2 SQIVND (reference sequence). CDR3 bases: TGTGCCAGTAGTACAGAGACAGGGAGAGAGACCCAGTACTTC. It is translated as CASSTETGRETQYF.

CDR3 sequence (DNA): TGTGCCAGCTCACCATTGGGACAGGGGGTGACAGATACGCAGTATTTT. Translated: CASSPLGQGVTDTQYF. This sequence joins TRBV18 and TRBJ2-3; TRBD1 aligns across 11 bases. CDR3 length: 16 residues. V was pared by 2 bases and J by 3 bases, with 4 bases of the junction left unmatched. Germline V CDR1 and CDR2: KGHSH, LQKENI. Full variable domain (remainder filled in from reference TRBV18 and TRBJ2-3): NAGVMQNPRHLVRRRGQEARLRCSPMKGHSHVYWYRQLPEEGLKFMVYLQKENIIDESGMPKERFSAEFPKEGPSILRIQQVVRGDSAAYFCASSPLGQGVTDTQYFGPGTRLTVL.

CDR3 coding DNA: TGTGCCAGCAGCTTGGTCCCACTAGGCAACTATGGCTACACCTTC. As protein: CASSLVPLGNYGYTF. The chain is built from TRBV5-6 and TRBJ1-2; no definite D call. This CDR3 comprises 15 residues. V shed 0 bases and J shed 2 bases, with 11 bases lying between them. Germline V gives CDR1 SGHDT, CDR2 YYEEEE.

DNA for the CDR3: TGTGCCAGCAGGGTACTAGCGGGCGGGTTTCAAGAGACCCAGTACTTC. Protein: CASRVLAGGFQETQYF. The chain employs TRBV13 and TRBJ2-5, with 9 bases lining up with TRBD2. J was trimmed by 2 bases and V by 6 bases; bases with no gene match: 10. The V gene's germline CDR1 is PRHDT and CDR2 FYEKMQ (reference sequence). This CDR3 has 16 residues. The whole variable domain, remainder taken from reference TRBV13 and TRBJ2-5, is AAGVIQSPRHLIKEKRETATLKCYPIPRHDTVYWYQQGPGQDPQFLISFYEKMQSDKGSIPDRFSAQQFSDYHSELNMSSLELGDSALYFCASRVLAGGFQETQYFGPGTRLLVL.

This clone was counted a few times. This chain's CDR3 is CASSDSDRAGELFF. The DNA of the CDR3 is TGCGCCAGCAGTGACTCCGACAGGGCCGGGGAGCTGTTTTTT. The chain couples TRBV10-1 to TRBJ2-2; TRBD1 agrees at 7 bases. With V trimmed by 3 bases and J by 6 bases, 4 bases remained unmatched. Germline V gives CDR1 WNHNN, CDR2 SYGVQD (reference sequence). The CDR3 runs 14 residues.

This chain uses TRBV9 with TRBJ2-6; D remains ambiguous. V gave up 4 bases and J gave up 0 bases, with 8 bases separating them. Germline CDR1 reads SGDLS; CDR2 reads YYNGEE. The CDR3 contains 15 residues. The DNA for the CDR3 is TGTGCCAGCAGCTCTCGATCCTCTGGGGCCAACGTCCTGACTTTC. Its protein is CASSSRSSGANVLTF.

V is TRBV10-3 and J is TRBJ2-5, with D perhaps matching TRBD1 (6 bases). This CDR3 comprises 15 residues. CDR1 is ENHRY and CDR2 is SYGVKD in the germline V gene. V lost 2 bases, J lost 5 bases, and 15 bases lay in between. CDR3 bases: TGTGCCATCAGTGAGCGGGACATCCAGGGGGAGACCCAGTACTTC. Translated: CAISERDIQGETQYF.

Relative to its sample, this clone is medium-sized (0.01 to 0.1%). This chain links TRBV2 with TRBJ1-1; maybe TRBD1 (5 bases). Germline V lookup: CDR1 SNHLY, CDR2 FYNNEI. CDR3 size: 11 residues. Trimming stripped 6 bases from V and 7 bases from J, with 9 bases between. In nucleotides, the CDR3 is TGTGCCAGCAGCCAGGGTATTGAAGCTTTCTTT. Protein product: CASSQGIEAFF. Variable domain in full (rest from reference TRBV2 and TRBJ1-1): EPEVTQTPSHQVTQMGQEVILRCVPISNHLYFYWYRQILGQKVEFLVSFYNNEISEKSEIFDDQFSVERPDGSNFTLKIRSTKLEDSAMYFCASSQGIEAFFGQGTRLTVV.

The chain carries TRBV20-1 and TRBJ2-1; a possible D gene is TRBD2 (5 bases). The CDR3 covers 11 residues. Germline V gives CDR1 DFQATT, CDR2 SNEGSKA (reference sequence). Trimming took off 6 bases at V and 6 bases at J, with 9 bases between the two ends. This CDR3 reads CSALGANEQFF. CDR3 nucleotides: TGCAGTGCCCTGGGAGCCAATGAGCAGTTCTTC.

This chain links TRBV25-1 with TRBJ1-2; 7 positions agree with TRBD1. After removal of 5 bases from V and 2 bases from J, the junction contained 2 bases not matched to a gene. The CDR3 contains 13 residues. The V gene's germline CDR1 is MGHDK and CDR2 SYGVNS. The CDR3 bases are TGTGCCAGCAGTTACAGGGGAAACTATGGCTACACCTTC. Amino acids: CASSYRGNYGYTF.

About this clone itself: The junction departs from the called germline gene at one end, perhaps through a read error. This chain connects TRBV6-4 to TRBJ1-5; D gene ambiguous. Germline CDR1 reads MRHNA; CDR2 reads SNTAGT. CDR3 length: 13 amino acids. CDR3 coding DNA: TGTGCCAGCAGTTACTCCAGCGGTCAGCCCCAGCATTTT. Its translation: CASSYSSGQPQHF.

The chain links TRBV5-5 to TRBJ1-5; 7 bases match TRBD1. The germline V gene has CDR1 SGHKS and CDR2 YYEKEE (reference sequence). With V trimmed by 1 base and J by 7 bases, 5 bases remained unmatched. The CDR3 sequence is 14 residues long. CDR3 loop: CASSLLGGGQPQHF. In nucleotides, the CDR3 is TGTGCCAGCAGCTTGTTAGGGGGCGGGCAGCCCCAGCATTTT.

This sequence joins TRBV13 and TRBJ1-5; a possible D gene is TRBD1 (5 bases). V was shortened by 4 bases and J by 7 bases, with 11 bases between the two germline ends. This CDR3 has 13 amino acids. From germline, CDR1 is PRHDT and CDR2 FYEKMQ (reference sequence). CDR3 DNA: TGTGCCAGCAGCTCAGGGTTCTGGCAGCCCCAGCATTTT. Translated: CASSSGFWQPQHF.

This chain connects TRBV5-1 to TRBJ1-5, with a weak D call TRBD1 (5 bases). V lost 5 bases and J lost 4, with 16 bases in between. The CDR3 spans 15 residues. Germline loops: CDR1 SGHRS, CDR2 YFSETQ. CDR3 DNA sequence: TGCGCCAGCAGGCCGGCCGGGACGGGAAATCAGCCCCAGCATTTT. This sequence encodes CASRPAGTGNQPQHF.

The chain combines TRBV29-1 with TRBJ1-2; 11 bases are shared with TRBD1. Trimming removed 3 bases from V and 7 bases from J; junction bases left unmatched: 4. The CDR3 has 13 residues. Germline lookup yields CDR1 SQVTM and CDR2 ANQGSEA. The CDR3 bases are TGCAGCGTTGAGGGACAGGGGGTTTCTGGCTACACCTTC. Translation: CSVEGQGVSGYTF.

V is TRBV7-2 and J is TRBJ1-5; weak D call: TRBD1 (5 bases). This CDR3 is 13 amino acids long. Trimming removed 2 bases at V and 6 bases at J, with 8 bases between. Germline loops: CDR1 SGHTA, CDR2 FQGNSA. In DNA, the CDR3 is TGTGCCAGCAGCTTACCGGGGCTTCAGCCCCAGCATTTT. The encoded protein is CASSLPGLQPQHF. Supplemented by reference TRBV7-2 and TRBJ1-5, the full variable domain reads GAGVSQSPSNKVTEKGKDVELRCDPISGHTALYWYRQSLGQGLEFLIYFQGNSAPDKSGLPSDRFSAERTGGSVSTLTIQRTQQEDSAVYLCASSLPGLQPQHFGDGTRLSIL.

CDR3 bases: TGCAGCGCCCGAGGGGGAGCCCGGACTAGCACAGATACGCAGTATTTT. Its translation: CSARGGARTSTDTQYF. The chain carries TRBV29-1 and TRBJ2-3; D may be TRBD1 (6 bases). Germline CDR1 and CDR2: SQVTM and ANQGSEA. This CDR3 comprises 16 residues. V lost 7 bases and J 0 bases, leaving 20 bases between the germline ends.

The chain carries TRBV7-9 and TRBJ1-4; 8 bases agree with TRBD1. Germline CDR1 reads SEHNR; CDR2 reads FQNEAQ (reference sequence). V was pared by 1 base and J by 12 bases, with 7 bases of the junction left unmatched. The CDR3 extends over 14 amino acids. CDR3 region: CASSLGQDREQLFF. The CDR3 region has the DNA TGTGCCAGCAGCTTAGGGCAGGACAGGGAACAACTGTTTTTT.

V gene TRBV4-2 combines with J gene TRBJ2-5; TRBD2 agrees at 11 bases. After removal of 0 bases from V and 4 bases from J, the junction contained 4 bases not matched to a gene. This CDR3 spans 16 amino acids. Germline V lookup: CDR1 LGHNA, CDR2 YNFKEQ. The CDR3 here is CASSQDPTSGGETQYF. The CDR3 DNA follows: TGTGCCAGCAGCCAAGATCCAACTAGCGGGGGAGAGACCCAGTACTTC.

Regarding this clone: This sample includes further DNA sequences coding for the same CDR3. V and J are TRBV4-1 and TRBJ2-4; D gene unclear. Germline V gives CDR1 MGHRA, CDR2 YSYEKL. Trimming took off 1 base at V and 0 bases at J, with 7 bases between the two ends. The CDR3 spans 15 residues. CDR3 nucleotides: TGCGCCAGCAGCCAAGTAGCCCTAGCCAAAAACATTCAGTACTTC. This encodes CASSQVALAKNIQYF.

The chain is built from TRBV7-8 and TRBJ1-3, with D maybe TRBD1 (5 bases). Germline lookup yields CDR1 SGHVS and CDR2 FQNEAQ. This CDR3 region has 18 residues. V was trimmed by 3 bases and J by 0 bases, leaving 18 bases between them. This chain's CDR3 is CASSFAGHWRNSGNTIYF. In DNA, the CDR3 is TGTGCCAGCAGCTTCGCGGGGCACTGGCGGAACTCTGGAAACACCATATATTTT.